Listed below are T cell receptor beta chains from one sample, sequenced in a study of blood T cell repertoires in COVID-19. The data were produced by immunoSEQ multiplex PCR, yet TCRdb's version contains in-frame clones alone and is incomplete. Found here are approximately 11,000 clones, about 90% of them singletons; the top ten hold 11%. Sequencing used peripheral blood. The origin of the receptors is a human donor in a cohort sampled during active COVID-19. Each CDR3 is given with its conserved first and last residue. A D gene is named only where the DNA matches it firmly. Size tells how often a clone was seen (once, few, many) or the class of an expanded clone, and some rows leave it out.

V gene: TRBV6-5
D gene: TRBD2
J gene: TRBJ2-2
clone size: NA
CDR3 protein: CANLAGPSNTGELFF
CDR3 DNA: TGTGCCAACTTAGCGGGCCCCTCGAACACCGGGGAGCTGTTTTTT

V gene: TRBV19
D gene: TRBD1
J gene: TRBJ1-2
clone size: NA
CDR3 protein: CASSPDRGLGYTF
CDR3 DNA: TGTGCCAGTAGTCCAGACAGGGGGCTGGGCTACACCTTC

V gene: TRBV5-1
D gene: TRBD1
J gene: TRBJ1-4
clone size: NA
CDR3 protein: CASSSTGAGTNEKLFF
CDR3 DNA: TGCGCCAGCAGCTCGACAGGGGCCGGTACTAATGAAAAACTGTTTTTT

V gene: TRBV3-1/TRBV3-2
D gene: TRBD1
J gene: TRBJ1-5
clone size: NA
CDR3 protein: CASSQYSGTDNQPQHF
CDR3 DNA: TGTGCCAGCAGCCAATATTCCGGGACAGATAATCAGCCCCAGCATTTT

V gene: TRBV4-2
D gene: NA
J gene: TRBJ1-1
clone size: NA
CDR3 protein: CASSQDLGGYNTEAFF
CDR3 DNA: TGTGCCAGCAGCCAAGATTTGGGAGGGTACAACACTGAAGCTTTCTTT

V gene: TRBV4-3
D gene: NA
J gene: TRBJ2-7
clone size: NA
CDR3 protein: CASSQDATGVSYEQYF
CDR3 DNA: TGCGCCAGCAGCCAAGATGCCACAGGCGTCTCCTACGAGCAGTACTTC

V gene: TRBV11-2
D gene: TRBD1
J gene: TRBJ2-7
clone size: NA
CDR3 protein: CASSLGRGTGGALAYEQYF
CDR3 DNA: TGTGCCAGCAGCTTAGGGAGGGGGACAGGGGGCGCGTTGGCCTACGAGCAGTACTTC

V gene: TRBV19
D gene: NA
J gene: TRBJ2-7
clone size: once
CDR3 protein: CASSIVQGSFYEQYF
CDR3 DNA: TGTGCCAGTAGTATAGTACAGGGATCATTCTACGAGCAGTACTTC

V gene: TRBV5-1
D gene: TRBD1
J gene: TRBJ1-1
clone size: once
CDR3 protein: CASSTGGTEAFF
CDR3 DNA: TGCGCCAGCAGCACAGGGGGCACTGAAGCTTTCTTT

V gene: TRBV27
D gene: TRBD2
J gene: TRBJ2-1
clone size: NA
CDR3 protein: CASSFRGGANEQFF
CDR3 DNA: TGTGCCAGCAGTTTCCGCGGGGGGGCGAATGAGCAGTTCTTC

V gene: TRBV7-8
D gene: TRBD1
J gene: TRBJ1-5
clone size: few
CDR3 protein: CASSLVGQGGQPQHF
CDR3 DNA: TGTGCCAGCAGCTTAGTGGGACAGGGCGGTCAGCCCCAGCATTTT

V gene: TRBV6-5
D gene: TRBD1
J gene: TRBJ2-2
clone size: NA
CDR3 protein: CATGDRGNRELFF
CDR3 DNA: TGTGCCACTGGGGACAGGGGTAACCGGGAGCTGTTTTTT

V gene: TRBV29-1
D gene: NA
J gene: TRBJ1-3
clone size: once
CDR3 protein: CSAHSGNTIYF
CDR3 DNA: TGCAGCGCTCACTCTGGAAACACCATATATTTT

V gene: TRBV7-8
D gene: NA
J gene: TRBJ1-3
clone size: NA
CDR3 protein: CASSSSGYSSGNTIYF
CDR3 DNA: TGTGCCAGCAGCTCATCGGGGTACAGCTCTGGAAACACCATATATTTT

V gene: TRBV7-9
D gene: TRBD1
J gene: TRBJ1-2
clone size: NA
CDR3 protein: CASTRTGAYGYTF
CDR3 DNA: TGTGCCAGCACCAGAACAGGGGCCTATGGCTACACCTTC

V gene: TRBV15
D gene: NA
J gene: TRBJ2-5
clone size: once
CDR3 protein: CATSRGRGAQETQYF
CDR3 DNA: TGTGCCACCAGCAGAGGTCGGGGGGCCCAAGAGACCCAGTACTTC

V gene: TRBV2
D gene: NA
J gene: TRBJ2-1
clone size: once
CDR3 protein: CASRTLARGEQFF
CDR3 DNA: TGTGCCAGCAGGACACTAGCGAGGGGGGAGCAGTTCTTC

V gene: TRBV9
D gene: TRBD1
J gene: TRBJ2-7
clone size: NA
CDR3 protein: CASSAEPGTDLSYEQYF
CDR3 DNA: TGTGCCAGCAGCGCTGAGCCTGGGACAGACCTATCCTACGAGCAGTACTTC

V gene: TRBV5-3
D gene: TRBD2
J gene: TRBJ2-5
clone size: NA
CDR3 protein: CARINRLAGETQYF
CDR3 DNA: TGTGCCAGAATCAACCGACTAGCGGGGGAGACCCAGTACTTC

V gene: TRBV9
D gene: NA
J gene: TRBJ1-2
clone size: NA
CDR3 protein: CASSDANLRNGYTF
CDR3 DNA: TGTGCCAGCAGCGATGCCAACCTTAGAAATGGCTACACCTTC

V gene: TRBV4-2
D gene: NA
J gene: TRBJ1-5
clone size: NA
CDR3 protein: CASSQDGEQPQHF
CDR3 DNA: TGTGCCAGCAGCCAAGATGGGGAGCAGCCCCAGCATTTT

V gene: TRBV6-1
D gene: TRBD1
J gene: TRBJ1-6
clone size: once
CDR3 protein: CASSDRQGYNSPLHF
CDR3 DNA: TGTGCCAGCAGTGACAGACAGGGTTATAATTCACCCCTCCACTTT

V gene: TRBV9
D gene: NA
J gene: TRBJ2-5
clone size: NA
CDR3 protein: CASSVGQEGGGETQYF
CDR3 DNA: TGTGCCAGCAGCGTAGGTCAGGAGGGTGGCGGGGAGACCCAGTACTTC

V gene: TRBV19
D gene: TRBD1
J gene: TRBJ1-2
clone size: NA
CDR3 protein: CASTTTGALPYGYTF
CDR3 DNA: TGTGCCAGCACTACAACAGGGGCGCTACCCTATGGCTACACCTTC

V gene: TRBV5-1
D gene: NA
J gene: TRBJ1-6
clone size: NA
CDR3 protein: CASSLAGHGSPLHF
CDR3 DNA: TGCGCCAGCAGCTTGGCAGGGCACGGTTCACCCCTCCACTTT

V gene: TRBV24-1
D gene: NA
J gene: TRBJ2-1
clone size: NA
CDR3 protein: CATSDGSANNYNEQFF
CDR3 DNA: TGTGCCACCAGTGATGGGTCAGCGAATAACTACAATGAGCAGTTCTTC

V gene: TRBV2
D gene: NA
J gene: TRBJ2-7
clone size: NA
CDR3 protein: CASSQYEQYF
CDR3 DNA: TGTGCCAGCAGCCAATACGAGCAGTACTTC

V gene: TRBV28
D gene: TRBD2
J gene: TRBJ2-3
clone size: once
CDR3 protein: CASRKGTSGHTDTQYF
CDR3 DNA: TGTGCCAGCAGAAAAGGGACTAGCGGACACACAGATACGCAGTATTTT

V gene: TRBV2
D gene: TRBD1
J gene: TRBJ1-6
clone size: once
CDR3 protein: CASSEWGQGPSPLHF
CDR3 DNA: TGTGCCAGCAGTGAATGGGGACAGGGCCCATCACCCCTCCACTTT